One sample yielded the 2 T cell receptor beta chains listed below, sequenced in a study of identical twins. TCRdb re-called the 5' RACE reads through MiXCR, storing one row per CDR3 protein. Found here are more than 1.5 million distinct CDR3 sequences, around 29% of them singletons; the top ten hold about 0.27%. Source material: cord blood. These receptors all stem from a newborn girl in good health.

The rearrangement uses TRBV7-2 and TRBJ1-5; D is unclear. V lost 2 bases and J 4 bases, leaving 15 bases between the germline ends. Germline V gene lookup returns CDR1 SGHTA and CDR2 FQGNSA. This CDR3 region has 16 residues. The CDR3 DNA follows: TGTGCCAGCAGCTTATCTCCGAATAGGGTTAATCAGCCCCAGCATTTT. This codes for CASSLSPNRVNQPQHF. The full variable domain, its missing parts supplied by reference TRBV7-2 and TRBJ1-5, is GAGVSQSPSNKVTEKGKDVELRCDPISGHTALYWYRQSLGQGLEFLIYFQGNSAPDKSGLPSDRFSAERTGGSVSTLTIQRTQQEDSAVYLCASSLSPNRVNQPQHFGDGTRLSIL.

This clonotype has more than one count but fewer than ten. This sequence joins TRBV27 and TRBJ1-2; D may be TRBD1 (6 bases). Trimming took 2 bases from V and 5 from J, leaving 12 bases between them. Germline CDR1 and CDR2: MNHEY and SMNVEV (reference sequence). CDR3 length: 14 residues. CDR3: CASSLRGAGYGYTF. The CDR3 DNA reads TGTGCCAGCAGTTTACGGGGGGCAGGGTATGGCTACACCTTC.